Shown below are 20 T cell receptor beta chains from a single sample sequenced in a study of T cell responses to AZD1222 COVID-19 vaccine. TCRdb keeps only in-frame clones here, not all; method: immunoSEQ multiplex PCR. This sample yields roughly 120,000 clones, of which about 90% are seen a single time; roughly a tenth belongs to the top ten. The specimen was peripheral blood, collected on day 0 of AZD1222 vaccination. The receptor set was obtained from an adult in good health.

CDR3 nucleotide sequence: TGTGCCAGCAGCGTAAGGGGGACGGGGGGTGGAAACACCATATATTTT. Translation: CASSVRGTGGGNTIYF. The chain combines TRBV9 with TRBJ1-3; D is perhaps TRBD1 (6 bases). Germline V gene sequence: CDR1 SGDLS, CDR2 YYNGEE. CDR3 length: 16 amino acids. Trimming stripped 1 base from V and 3 bases from J, with 14 bases between.

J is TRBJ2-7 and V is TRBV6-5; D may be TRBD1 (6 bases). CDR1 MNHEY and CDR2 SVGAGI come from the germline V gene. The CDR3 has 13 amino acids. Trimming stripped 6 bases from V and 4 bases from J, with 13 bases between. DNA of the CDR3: TGTGCCAGCAGAGGGGACAACTATTACGAGCAGTACTTC. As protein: CASRGDNYYEQYF.

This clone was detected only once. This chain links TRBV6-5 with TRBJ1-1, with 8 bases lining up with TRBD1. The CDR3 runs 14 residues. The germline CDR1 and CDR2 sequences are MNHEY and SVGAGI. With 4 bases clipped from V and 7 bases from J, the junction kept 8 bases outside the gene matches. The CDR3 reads CASSWGGQGLEAFF. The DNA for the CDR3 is TGTGCCAGCAGTTGGGGTGGACAGGGACTTGAAGCTTTCTTT.

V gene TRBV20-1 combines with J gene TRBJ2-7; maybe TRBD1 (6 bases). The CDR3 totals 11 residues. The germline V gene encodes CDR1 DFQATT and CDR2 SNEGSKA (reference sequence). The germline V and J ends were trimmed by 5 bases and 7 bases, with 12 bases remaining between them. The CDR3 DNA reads TGCAGTGCTTCTCCAGGGGCGGAGCAGTACTTC. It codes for CSASPGAEQYF.

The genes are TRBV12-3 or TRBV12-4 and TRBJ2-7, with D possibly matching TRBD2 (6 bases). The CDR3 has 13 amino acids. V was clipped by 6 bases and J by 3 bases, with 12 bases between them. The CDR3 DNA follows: TGTGCCAGCAGCCTGGGGACTTTCTACGAGCAGTACTTC. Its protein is CASSLGTFYEQYF.

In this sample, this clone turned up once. CDR3 residues: CASSLGAPEAFF. Here the CDR3 DNA reads TGTGCCAGTAGTTTAGGGGCCCCTGAAGCTTTCTTT. J is TRBJ1-1 and V is TRBV19; D possibly corresponds to TRBD1 (5 bases). The CDR3 runs 12 residues. The ends were cut back, 5 bases at V and 6 bases at J, with 10 bases in the middle. The V gene's germline CDR1 is LNHDA and CDR2 SQIVND (reference sequence). Filled out from reference TRBV19 and TRBJ1-1, the complete variable domain reads DGGITQSPKYLFRKEGQNVTLSCEQNLNHDAMYWYRQDPGQGLRLIYYSQIVNDFQKGDIAEGYSVSREKKESFPLTVTSAQKNPTAFYLCASSLGAPEAFFGQGTRLTVV.

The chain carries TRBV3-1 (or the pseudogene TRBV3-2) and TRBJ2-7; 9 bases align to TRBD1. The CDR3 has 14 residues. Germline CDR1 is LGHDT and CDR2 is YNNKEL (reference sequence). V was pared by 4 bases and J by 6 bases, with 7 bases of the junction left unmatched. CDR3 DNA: TGTGCCAGCAGCCCAAGGACAGGGGAAGGCGAGCAGTACTTC. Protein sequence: CASSPRTGEGEQYF.

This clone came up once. Here the CDR3 DNA reads TGTGCCTGGTGGGTTGTAGGGTTAAACACTGAAGCTTTCTTT. Protein: CAWWVVGLNTEAFF. V and J are TRBV30 and TRBJ1-1; D gene ambiguous. V dropped 5 bases and J dropped 2 bases, with 15 bases sitting between them. Germline assignment: CDR1 GTSNPN and CDR2 SVGIG (reference sequence). The CDR3 covers 14 residues.

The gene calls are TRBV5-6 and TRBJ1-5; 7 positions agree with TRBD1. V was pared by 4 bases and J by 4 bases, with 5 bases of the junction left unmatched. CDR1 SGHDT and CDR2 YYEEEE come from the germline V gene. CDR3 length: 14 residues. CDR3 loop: CASSQDRVNQPQHF. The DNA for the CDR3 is TGTGCCAGCAGCCAAGACAGGGTAAATCAGCCCCAGCATTTT. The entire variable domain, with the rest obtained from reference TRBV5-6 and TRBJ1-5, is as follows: DAGVTQSPTHLIKTRGQQVTLRCSPKSGHDTVSWYQQALGQGPQFIFQYYEEEERQRGNFPDRFSGHQFPNYSSELNVNALLLGDSALYLCASSQDRVNQPQHFGDGTRLSIL.

CDR3 bases: TGTGCCAGCAGTTTTCGGTTTAGCGGAAACACCATATATTTT. As protein: CASSFRFSGNTIYF. The gene calls are TRBV28 and TRBJ1-3; D call uncertain. Germline values: CDR1 MDHEN, CDR2 SYDVKM. This CDR3 is 14 amino acids long. Deletions cut 3 bases from V and 4 bases from J, with 10 bases between.

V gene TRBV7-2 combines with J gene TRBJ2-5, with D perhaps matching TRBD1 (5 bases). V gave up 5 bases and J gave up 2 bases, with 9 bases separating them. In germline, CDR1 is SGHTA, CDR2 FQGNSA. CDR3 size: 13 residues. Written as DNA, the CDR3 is TGTGCCAGCAGCCGACAGTTTCAAGAGACCCAGTACTTC. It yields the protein CASSRQFQETQYF.

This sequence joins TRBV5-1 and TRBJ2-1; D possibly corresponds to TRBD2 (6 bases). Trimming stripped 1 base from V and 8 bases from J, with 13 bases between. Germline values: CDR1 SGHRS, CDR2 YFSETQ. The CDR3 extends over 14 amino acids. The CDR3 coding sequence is TGCGCCAGCAGCTTGAATAGCGGTTCGGATGAGCAGTTCTTC. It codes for CASSLNSGSDEQFF.

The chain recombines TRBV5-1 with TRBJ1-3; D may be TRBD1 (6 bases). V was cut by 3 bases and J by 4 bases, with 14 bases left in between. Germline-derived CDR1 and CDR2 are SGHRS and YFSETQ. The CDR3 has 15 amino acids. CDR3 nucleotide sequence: TGCGCCAGCAGCTCAACAACGGGACACGGAAACACCATATATTTT. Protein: CASSSTTGHGNTIYF.

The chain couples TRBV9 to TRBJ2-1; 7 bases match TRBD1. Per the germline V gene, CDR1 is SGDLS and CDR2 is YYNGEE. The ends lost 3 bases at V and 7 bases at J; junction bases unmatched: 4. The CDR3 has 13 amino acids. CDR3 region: CASSGGGRNEQFF. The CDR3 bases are TGTGCCAGCAGCGGAGGGGGCAGGAATGAGCAGTTCTTC.

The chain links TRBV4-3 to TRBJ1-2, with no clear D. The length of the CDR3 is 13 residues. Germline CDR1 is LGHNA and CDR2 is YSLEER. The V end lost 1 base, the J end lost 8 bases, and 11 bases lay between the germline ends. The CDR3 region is CASSQGQTKGYTF. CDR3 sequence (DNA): TGCGCCAGCAGCCAAGGACAAACGAAGGGCTACACCTTC.

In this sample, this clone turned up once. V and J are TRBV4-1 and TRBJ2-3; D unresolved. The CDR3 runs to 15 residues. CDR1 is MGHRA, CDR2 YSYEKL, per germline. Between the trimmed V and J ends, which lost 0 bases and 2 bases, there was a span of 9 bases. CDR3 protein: CASSQEAGLTDTQYF. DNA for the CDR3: TGCGCCAGCAGCCAAGAGGCCGGGCTCACAGATACGCAGTATTTT.

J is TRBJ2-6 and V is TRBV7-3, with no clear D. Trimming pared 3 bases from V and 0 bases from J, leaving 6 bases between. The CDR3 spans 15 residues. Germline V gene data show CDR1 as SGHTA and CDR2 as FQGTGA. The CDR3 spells CASSFTVSGANVLTF. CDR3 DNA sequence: TGTGCCAGCAGCTTTACAGTCTCTGGGGCCAACGTCCTGACTTTC.

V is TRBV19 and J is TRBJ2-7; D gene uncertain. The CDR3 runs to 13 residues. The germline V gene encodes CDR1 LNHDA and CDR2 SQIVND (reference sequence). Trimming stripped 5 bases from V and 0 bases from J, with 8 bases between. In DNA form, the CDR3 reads TGTGCCAGTAGTCGGAGACCCTCCTACGAGCAGTACTTC. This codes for CASSRRPSYEQYF.

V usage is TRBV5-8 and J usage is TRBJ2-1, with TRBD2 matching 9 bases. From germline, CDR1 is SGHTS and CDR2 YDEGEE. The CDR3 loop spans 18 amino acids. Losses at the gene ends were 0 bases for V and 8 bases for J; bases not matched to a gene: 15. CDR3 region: CASSLASLAGGSFDEQFF. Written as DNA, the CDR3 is TGTGCCAGCAGCTTGGCCTCCCTCGCGGGAGGGTCTTTCGATGAGCAGTTCTTC. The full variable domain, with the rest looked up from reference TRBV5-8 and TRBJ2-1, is EAGVTQSPTHLIKTRGQQATLRCSPISGHTSVYWYQQALGLGLQFLLWYDEGEERNRGNFPPRFSGRQFPNYSSELNVNALELEDSALYLCASSLASLAGGSFDEQFFGPGTRLTVL.

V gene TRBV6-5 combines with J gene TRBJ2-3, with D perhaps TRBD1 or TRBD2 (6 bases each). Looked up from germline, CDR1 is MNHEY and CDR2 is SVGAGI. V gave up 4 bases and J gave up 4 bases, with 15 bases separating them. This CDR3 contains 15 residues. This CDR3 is CASSWRGARADTQYF. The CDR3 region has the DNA TGTGCCAGCAGTTGGAGGGGGGCGCGGGCAGATACGCAGTATTTT.